This T cell receptor (beta chain) was obtained from a study of OX40 agonist ivuxolimab in advanced cancers. About the investigation overall: Ivuxolimab, which targeted the costimulatory receptor OX40 (CD134), was an agonistic, fully human IgG2 monoclonal antibody. Intravenous ivuxolimab was administered to patients every 2 weeks at six dose levels: 0.01, 0.1, 0.3, 1.5, 3 and 10 mg/kg. Among the approximately 54 dose-escalation patients, some 20 had hepatocellular carcinoma, approximately 15 melanoma, 9 renal cell carcinoma and 9 head and neck cancer. In the dose-escalation cohort, around four fifths of patients were male, and the mean age was 60 years with a range of roughly 20 to 80. Patients were allowed to have had prior anti-PD-1, anti-PD-L1 or anti-CTLA-4 therapy, and approximately 41% of the dose-escalation patients had previously received checkpoint inhibitors. Three dose-escalation patients achieved partial responses, one with hepatocellular carcinoma and two with cutaneous melanoma. Peripheral TCRbeta sequencing aimed to test whether ivuxolimab altered TCR sequence diversity and caused clonal T-cell expansion. The paper describes the monotherapy dose-escalation part (N of about 50 patients) of the phase I trial of ivuxolimab. Broad study findings and their caveats: After ivuxolimab, expanded clones were on average more numerous among CD8+ T cells than among CD4+ T cells. Low levels of normalized T-cell clonal expansion were also seen in some nonresponding patients. Clonal expansion of both CD4+ and CD8+ blood T cells was observed from baseline to week 6 at doses 0.1 to 3.0 mg/kg. Partial responders in the 0.1-3.0 mg/kg groups had among the lowest normalized peripheral clonal expansion, especially among CD8+ T cells. The antigen specificity of the peripheral T cells that underwent clonal expansion was not determined.

Turning to this clone: No cognate antigen has been identified for it. Base-call qualities are not available, and no considerably larger clone is one nucleotide away.

For sequencing of the TCRbeta CDR3 region, genomic DNA was extracted from the sorted cells. The immunoSEQ Assay was used for sequencing of TCRbeta CDR3 regions. TCRdb took over this immuneACCESS table, retaining in-frame rearrangements with V and J assigned. Such tables are incomplete; in checked studies, under half of the missing clones stem from an unresolved V gene, and the remainder is unexplained. In this sample the table shows about 69,000 clones, around 90% of which occur a single time. 2.5% to 3% of the sample is held by the ten biggest clonotypes. The trial excluded patients who had a history of autoimmune disease or were on systemic immunosuppression. In every dose cohort, peripheral blood was drawn for TCR sequencing at baseline, cycle 4 day 1, and cycle 7 day 1. The samples were drawn from a first-in-human, open-label, multicenter phase I dose-escalation trial of ivuxolimab. The trial enrolled adults with locally advanced or metastatic head and neck squamous cell, hepatocellular, melanoma or renal cell carcinoma. CD4+ and CD8+ T cells were sorted separately from peripheral blood before TCR sequencing.

CDR1 and CDR2, looked up from the germline V gene, are SGHAT and FQNNGV. Measured from the cysteine to the phenylalanine, the CDR3 is 12 residues long. Just CDR3 DNA is preserved here, 36 bases in frame from base 1. V gives up 1 base and J gives up 6 bases, and the segment between their germline ends measures 6 bases. This chain is built from TRBV11-2 and TRBJ1-2; the D gene is unclear. This sequence originates from an adult with an advanced solid tumor such as melanoma, head and neck, liver or kidney cancer. The sample here was CD4+ or CD8+ T cells sorted from blood, taken in a trial of the OX40 agonist ivuxolimab. The DNA sequence follows: TGTGCCAGCAGCTTAGTAGTCAATGGCTACACCTTC. Protein translation: CASSLVVNGYTF.